This T cell receptor beta chain comes out of a study of technical replicates of blood from a handful of donors. The length of the CDR3 is 15 residues. Germline V gene data show CDR1 as MNHEY and CDR2 as SMNVEV (reference sequence). V lost 6 bases, J lost 3 bases, and 16 bases lay in between. TCRdb keeps only in-frame clones here, not all; method: immunoSEQ multiplex PCR. The profile shows tens of thousands of clones, approximately 94% of them singletons. The sequenced material came from T cells isolated from PBMCs. The source is a human donor in good health. The chain has TRBV27 and TRBJ2-3; a possible D gene is TRBD2 (6 bases). CDR3 nucleotide sequence: TGTGCCAGCAGGTTTATTGGGGGGAGGACAGATACGCAGTATTTT. This codes for CASRFIGGRTDTQYF.